Presented here are 5 T cell receptor beta chains from one specimen sequenced in a study of cytomegalovirus exposure and HLA in healthy donors. PCR employed 60 Vbeta and 13 Jbeta primers. TCRdb's table, derived via immunoSEQ multiplex PCR, lists solely in-frame clones and lacks some. The sample contains roughly 110,000 clones, around 79% of which appear only once. The material sequenced was PBMCs. The receptors here all came from a man in his fifties or sixties in good health and CMV-seronegative.

The V and J genes are TRBV4-2 and TRBJ2-3; D possibly corresponds to TRBD2 (6 bases). Germline CDR1 and CDR2: LGHNA and YNFKEQ. V was pared by 0 bases and J by 4 bases, with 11 bases between. This CDR3 spans 15 amino acids. CDR3 sequence: CASSQDGGAADTQYF. Here the CDR3 DNA reads TGTGCCAGCAGCCAAGATGGCGGGGCGGCAGATACGCAGTATTTT.

The chain combines TRBV7-9 with TRBJ2-5; maybe TRBD1 (5 bases). The CDR3 sequence is 12 residues long. The V end lost 5 bases, the J end lost 5 bases, and 9 bases lay between the germline ends. Germline V CDR1 and CDR2: SEHNR, FQNEAQ (reference sequence). The chain's CDR3 is CASSPGRETQYF. In nucleotides, the CDR3 is TGTGCCAGCAGCCCAGGGCGGGAGACCCAGTACTTC.

The genes are TRBV2 and TRBJ2-5; 11 bases align to TRBD2. V gave up 5 bases and J gave up 7 bases; unmatched junction bases: 9. The CDR3 runs 15 residues. Per germline, CDR1 SNHLY and CDR2 FYNNEI. The CDR3 bases are TGTGCCAGCAGTTCTACTAGCGGGGGTGCTAGGACCCAGTACTTC. Its protein is CASSSTSGGARTQYF. The whole variable domain, filled in from reference TRBV2 and TRBJ2-5, reads EPEVTQTPSHQVTQMGQEVILRCVPISNHLYFYWYRQILGQKVEFLVSFYNNEISEKSEIFDDQFSVERPDGSNFTLKIRSTKLEDSAMYFCASSSTSGGARTQYFGPGTRLLVL.

The gene calls are TRBV29-1 and TRBJ1-3; D possibly corresponds to TRBD1 (6 bases). The V and J ends lost 7 bases and 2 bases respectively, with 12 bases between them. Looked up from germline, CDR1 is SQVTM and CDR2 is ANQGSEA. This CDR3 spans 13 amino acids. This CDR3 is CSATGLPGNTIYF. CDR3 sequence (DNA): TGCAGCGCCACAGGGCTACCTGGAAACACCATATATTTT.

The rearrangement uses TRBV7-2 and TRBJ1-2; the match to TRBD1 covers 7 bases. Germline CDR1 and CDR2: SGHTA and FQGNSA. After removal of 3 bases from V and 6 bases from J, the junction contained 10 bases not matched to a gene. The CDR3 length is 15 residues. CDR3 region: CASSLPGQPFNGYTF. The CDR3 bases are TGTGCCAGCAGCTTGCCGGGACAGCCCTTCAATGGCTACACCTTC. Complete variable domain (other parts from reference TRBV7-2 and TRBJ1-2): GAGVSQSPSNKVTEKGKDVELRCDPISGHTALYWYRQSLGQGLEFLIYFQGNSAPDKSGLPSDRFSAERTGGSVSTLTIQRTQQEDSAVYLCASSLPGQPFNGYTFGSGTRLTVV.